The next 27 T cell receptor beta chains were all read from a single sample in a study of blood T cell repertoires in COVID-19. Measured with immunoSEQ multiplex PCR; TCRdb has only the in-frame clones, and not every one. The data contain roughly 400,000 clones, approximately 92% of them singletons. Sequenced: PBMCs or T cells enriched from blood (not recorded which). The receptors were sampled from a man younger than 45 who had recovered from COVID-19.

The V gene is TRBV28, the J gene TRBJ1-5; D unclear. V was trimmed by 2 bases and J by 11 bases, leaving 13 bases between them. The CDR3 sequence is 13 residues long. Germline loops: CDR1 MDHEN, CDR2 SYDVKM. CDR3 nucleotides: TGTGCCAGCAGTTTACGAGGCATGTCGGCCCAGCATTTT. Its translation: CASSLRGMSAQHF.

The chain has TRBV12-5 and TRBJ2-2; D remains unclear. Trimming pared 6 bases from V and 1 base from J, leaving 6 bases between. This CDR3 region has 13 residues. CDR1 is LGHNT, CDR2 FRNRAP, per germline. The CDR3 sequence is CASGSGNTGELFF. The DNA for the CDR3 is TGTGCTAGTGGCTCAGGGAACACCGGGGAGCTGTTTTTT.

The chain couples TRBV9 to TRBJ2-5; 9 bases agree with TRBD2. V lost 7 bases and J lost 5; bases outside the gene matches: 9. The germline gives CDR1 SGDLS, CDR2 YYNGEE. The CDR3 covers 14 residues. CDR3 bases: TGTGCCAGCGGAGCGGGAGGCTTGGGGGAGACCCAGTACTTC. This gives the protein CASGAGGLGETQYF.

The chain is built from TRBV12-3 or TRBV12-4 and TRBJ2-5; D possibly corresponds to TRBD2 (5 bases). V lost 5 bases, J lost 6 bases, and 13 bases lay in between. The CDR3 sequence is 13 residues long. CDR3 in amino acids: CASSQVSGKTQYF. The CDR3 DNA sequence: TGTGCCAGCAGTCAGGTATCGGGAAAGACCCAGTACTTC.

This chain connects TRBV30 to TRBJ2-1, with 8 bases that match TRBD2. Germline trimming cut 7 bases from V and 8 bases from J; bases unmatched to any gene: 13. This CDR3 has 14 amino acids. CDR1 GTSNPN and CDR2 SVGIG come from the germline V gene (reference sequence). The CDR3 coding sequence is TGTGCCTCCCTAGGTTGGGCGGGAGGTGATGAGCAGTTCTTC. Amino acids: CASLGWAGGDEQFF.

The chain carries TRBV7-2 and TRBJ1-2; D is perhaps TRBD1 (6 bases). Germline V gene sequence: CDR1 SGHTA, CDR2 FQGNSA. CDR3 length equals 15 residues. V lost 2 bases and J 4 bases, leaving 14 bases between the germline ends. DNA of the CDR3: TGTGCCAGCAGCTTAACAGGGAGCCCTGCCTATGGCTACACCTTC. It yields the protein CASSLTGSPAYGYTF.

The J gene is TRBJ1-2, the V gene TRBV5-1, with 8 bases aligning to TRBD1. This CDR3 has 14 amino acids. V lost 2 bases, J lost 3 bases, and 3 bases stayed unmatched. Germline V gives CDR1 SGHRS, CDR2 YFSETQ. As DNA, the CDR3 is TGCGCCAGCAGCTTTCAGGGGGCTCACTATGGCTACACCTTC. Protein sequence: CASSFQGAHYGYTF.

The rearrangement uses TRBV4-2 and TRBJ2-5; D might be TRBD2 (6 bases). Germline values: CDR1 LGHNA, CDR2 YNFKEQ. This CDR3 spans 16 amino acids. Between the trimmed V and J ends, which lost 0 bases and 5 bases, there was a span of 16 bases. The CDR3 is CASSQDPGLPAETQYF. CDR3 nucleotides: TGTGCCAGCAGCCAAGATCCGGGACTCCCGGCGGAGACCCAGTACTTC.

This CDR3 reads CASRREGARLFF. DNA of the CDR3: TGTGCCAGCAGGCGGGAGGGTGCACGGTTGTTCTTC. J is TRBJ2-1 and V is TRBV28; 9 bases match TRBD2. Germline V gene data show CDR1 as MDHEN and CDR2 as SYDVKM. Trimming removed 6 bases from V and 15 bases from J; junction bases left unmatched: 9. CDR3 size: 12 residues.

V is TRBV11-2 and J is TRBJ2-4; D might be TRBD2 (5 bases). Germline CDR1 reads SGHAT; CDR2 reads FQNNGV. The length of the CDR3 is 18 residues. V was trimmed by 2 bases and J by 0 bases, leaving 17 bases between them. The CDR3 bases are TGTGCCAGCAGCTTACTGGCTAGCCGGCAACTAGCCAAAAACATTCAGTACTTC. Translating it yields CASSLLASRQLAKNIQYF.

The chain has TRBV29-1 and TRBJ2-5; TRBD1 aligns across 9 bases. The CDR3 runs to 14 residues. Germline V gene lookup returns CDR1 SQVTM and CDR2 ANQGSEA. The junction had 4 bases not matched to a gene; V was cut back by 3 bases and J by 2 bases. In nucleotides, the CDR3 is TGCAGCGTTGATAGGGACAGGGAGCAAGAGACCCAGTACTTC. Translated: CSVDRDREQETQYF.

This chain uses TRBV24-1 with TRBJ2-5, with no clear D. Germline V gene lookup returns CDR1 KGHDR and CDR2 SFDVKD. This CDR3 region has 11 residues. V was shortened by 9 bases and J by 2 bases, with 6 bases between the two germline ends. The CDR3 spells CATQKQETQYF. In DNA, the CDR3 is TGTGCCACCCAGAAACAAGAGACCCAGTACTTC.

The table lists this clone with a count of one. V and J are TRBV7-2 and TRBJ2-7; 10 bases line up with TRBD1. Losses at the gene ends were 5 bases for V and 6 bases for J; bases not matched to a gene: 10. Germline lookup yields CDR1 SGHTA and CDR2 FQGNSA. The CDR3 spans 15 residues. Here the CDR3 DNA reads TGTGCCAGCAGCCTACCTCCGGGACAGGGGAGCGAGCAGTACTTC. As protein: CASSLPPGQGSEQYF.

The rearrangement links TRBV18 to TRBJ1-1, with D uncertain. The CDR3 consists of 13 residues. V was clipped by 8 bases and J by 3 bases, with 13 bases between them. CDR1 and CDR2 from the germline V gene are KGHSH and LQKENI. CDR3 DNA: TGTGCCAGCGGCCTAACTAGGGACACTGAAGCTTTCTTT. It translates to CASGLTRDTEAFF.

J is TRBJ1-2 and V is TRBV6-4, with TRBD1 identical over 12 bases. Trimming took 3 bases from V and 3 from J; bases not matched to a gene: 8. This CDR3 has 17 residues. CDR1 MRHNA and CDR2 SNTAGT come from the germline V gene. The CDR3 sequence: CASSDGTGGLVDYGYTF. Written as DNA, the CDR3 is TGTGCCAGCAGTGATGGGACAGGGGGCTTGGTTGACTATGGCTACACCTTC.

The V gene is TRBV3-1 (or the pseudogene TRBV3-2), the J gene TRBJ2-5; 14 nucleotides align to TRBD2. Losses at the gene ends were 0 bases for V and 1 base for J; bases not matched to a gene: 4. Germline V gives CDR1 LGHDT, CDR2 YNNKEL (reference sequence). The CDR3 extends over 18 amino acids. The CDR3 DNA reads as TGTGCCAGCAGCCAAGAGAGGGGGACTAGCGGGGGCCAAGAGACCCAGTACTTC. Translation: CASSQERGTSGGQETQYF.

The V gene is TRBV7-9, the J gene TRBJ1-1, with 9 bases lining up with TRBD1. Trimming removed 3 bases from V and 2 bases from J; junction bases left unmatched: 4. This CDR3 has 15 residues. Germline assignment: CDR1 SEHNR and CDR2 FQNEAQ (reference sequence). CDR3 region: CASSFGQGTNTEAFF. Here the CDR3 DNA reads TGTGCCAGCAGCTTTGGACAGGGGACAAACACTGAAGCTTTCTTT.

The J gene is TRBJ2-5, the V gene TRBV28; 13 bases align to TRBD2. There are 16 residues in the CDR3. CDR1 and CDR2 from the germline V gene are MDHEN and SYDVKM. With V trimmed by 5 bases and J by 5 bases, 8 bases remained unmatched. The CDR3 nucleotides read TGTGCCAGCAGTCACGGACTAGCGGGAGTTGGTGAGACCCAGTACTTC. Its protein is CASSHGLAGVGETQYF.

The chain is built from TRBV20-1 and TRBJ1-5; D not certain. Trimming left V 3 bases short and J 7 bases short, with 25 bases between. The CDR3 extends over 17 amino acids. Germline V CDR1 and CDR2: DFQATT, SNEGSKA (reference sequence). Here the CDR3 reads CSASDGGRPNPKQPQHF. In DNA form, the CDR3 reads TGCAGTGCTAGTGACGGTGGGCGACCTAACCCGAAACAGCCCCAGCATTTT.

This rearrangement joins TRBV7-2 to TRBJ1-5; no reliable D call. CDR1 and CDR2 from the germline V gene are SGHTA and FQGNSA. V was pared by 0 bases and J by 2 bases, with 8 bases between. The CDR3 extends over 15 amino acids. In DNA, the CDR3 is TGTGCCAGCAGCTTAGCGTACACAGGCAATCAGCCCCAGCATTTT. Protein product: CASSLAYTGNQPQHF.

V is TRBV6-2 or TRBV6-3 and J is TRBJ2-7; TRBD1 matches at 9 bases. CDR3 length: 16 residues. Unmatched junction bases numbered 10, after V lost 2 bases and J lost 5 bases. Germline CDR1 and CDR2: MNHEY and SVGEGT. CDR3: CASSYVVYRGLDEQYF. For the CDR3, the DNA is TGTGCCAGCAGTTACGTAGTGTACAGGGGGCTCGACGAGCAGTACTTC.

The rearrangement joins TRBV4-1 to TRBJ2-3; D call uncertain. Germline V gives CDR1 MGHRA, CDR2 YSYEKL. CDR3 size: 13 residues. Deletions cut 1 base from V and 6 bases from J, with 8 bases between. The CDR3 DNA sequence: TGCGCCAGCAGCCAAGCCCAGGCGGATACGCAGTATTTT. Protein: CASSQAQADTQYF.

This chain connects TRBV30 to TRBJ2-7; TRBD1 aligns across 7 bases. Trimming at V came to 0 bases and at J to 4 bases, leaving 6 bases not matched to a gene. The CDR3 runs to 14 residues. Germline CDR1 and CDR2: GTSNPN and SVGIG (reference sequence). CDR3 protein: CAWSVDRAYYEQYF. The CDR3 nucleotides read TGTGCCTGGAGTGTAGACAGGGCCTATTACGAGCAGTACTTC.

This clone showed up just once. This chain joins TRBV10-3 and TRBJ1-6, with D possibly being TRBD1 (5 bases). Germline V lookup: CDR1 ENHRY, CDR2 SYGVKD. This CDR3 is 15 amino acids long. V was pared by 6 bases and J by 9 bases, with 18 bases between. The CDR3 coding sequence is TGTGCCATCAGCTCGGGACTCGGAGATGGTTCACCCCTCCACTTT. This encodes CAISSGLGDGSPLHF.

The table lists this clone with a count of one. This chain joins TRBV28 and TRBJ2-1, with 10 bases aligning to TRBD1. The V segment lost 2 bases and the J segment 9 bases; nucleotides outside the gene matches: 7. The CDR3 consists of 15 residues. Germline CDR1 reads MDHEN; CDR2 reads SYDVKM. The CDR3 nucleotides are TGTGCCAGCAGTTTACCTCGGACAGGGGGTGGTGAGCAGTTCTTC. Its protein product is CASSLPRTGGGEQFF. Drawing the rest from reference TRBV28 and TRBJ2-1, the complete variable domain is DVKVTQSSRYLVKRTGEKVFLECVQDMDHENMFWYRQDPGLGLRLIYFSYDVKMKEKGDIPEGYSVSREKKERFSLILESASTNQTSMYLCASSLPRTGGGEQFFGPGTRLTVL.

V gene TRBV28 combines with J gene TRBJ2-7; D uncertain. Germline-derived CDR1 and CDR2 are MDHEN and SYDVKM. V was shortened by 4 bases and J by 6 bases, with 7 bases between the two germline ends. This CDR3 has 11 residues. The CDR3, as DNA: TGTGCCAGCAGTTCCCTTCTCGAGCAGTACTTC. It encodes CASSSLLEQYF.

As for this clone: Other DNA sequences in this specimen translate into the identical CDR3. The chain combines TRBV7-6 with TRBJ2-7; D is ambiguous. Between the trimmed V and J ends, which lost 1 base and 0 bases, there was a span of 7 bases. There are 14 residues in the CDR3. Germline V lookup: CDR1 SGHVS, CDR2 FNYEAQ. The DNA of the CDR3 is TGTGCCAGCAGCTTAGGTGGCGGCTCCTACGAGCAGTACTTC. Translated: CASSLGGGSYEQYF.